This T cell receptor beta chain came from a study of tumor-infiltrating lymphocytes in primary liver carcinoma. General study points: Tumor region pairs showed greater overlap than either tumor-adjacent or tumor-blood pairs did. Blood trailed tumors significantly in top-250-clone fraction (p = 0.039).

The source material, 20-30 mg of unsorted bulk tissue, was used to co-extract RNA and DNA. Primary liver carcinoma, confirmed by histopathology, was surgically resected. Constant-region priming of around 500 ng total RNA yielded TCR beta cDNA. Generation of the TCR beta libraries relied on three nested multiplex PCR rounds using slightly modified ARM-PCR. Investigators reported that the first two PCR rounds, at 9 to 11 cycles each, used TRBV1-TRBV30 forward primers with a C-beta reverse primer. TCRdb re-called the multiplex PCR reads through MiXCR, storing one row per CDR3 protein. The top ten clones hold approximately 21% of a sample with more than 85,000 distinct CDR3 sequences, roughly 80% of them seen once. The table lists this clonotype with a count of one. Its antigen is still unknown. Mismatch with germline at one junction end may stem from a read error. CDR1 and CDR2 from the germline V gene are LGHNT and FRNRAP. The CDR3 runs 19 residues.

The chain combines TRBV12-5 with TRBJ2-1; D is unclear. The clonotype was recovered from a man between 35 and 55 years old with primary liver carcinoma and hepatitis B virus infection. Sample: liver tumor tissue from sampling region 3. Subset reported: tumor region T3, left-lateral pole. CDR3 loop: CACDLVLGSTVDPYNEQFF. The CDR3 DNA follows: TGTGCTTGTGATTTGGTACTGGGTTCGACCGTGGACCCATACAACGAGCAGTTCTTC.